The source of this T cell receptor (beta chain) is a study of blood T cells in healthy people across ages. Findings and caveats of the study: The study regarded diversity estimates from one million T cells as underestimates. There was a strong correlation between TCR beta diversity and naive T cell percentage. Since the PBMCs were unsorted, naive and antigen-experienced cells could not be conclusively compared. Roughly linear declines in TCR beta diversity per million T cells occurred with age.

CDR3 length equals 14 residues. Between the trimmed V and J ends, which lost 6 bases and 7 bases, there was a span of 16 bases. CDR1 MNHNY and CDR2 SVGAGI come from the germline V gene (reference sequence). Using a J-beta primer mix together with a sample-barcoded 5' primer, a second PCR was run for roughly 6 to 12 cycles. MiXCR, run by TCRdb on the 5' RACE reads, gives a single entry per CDR3 protein. The data contain under 1,000,000 distinct CDR3 sequences, 35% to 60% of them singletons. Concerning this clonotype itself: What it binds is not known.

This clonotype originated in a man older than 75 in good health. Sequencing was done on a sample of blood. The rearrangement uses TRBV6-6 and TRBJ1-5, with a possible D match to TRBD1 (6 bases). CDR3 sequence: CASREQGLGQPQHF. The DNA of the CDR3 is TGTGCCAGCAGAGAACAGGGATTGGGGCAGCCCCAGCATTTT.